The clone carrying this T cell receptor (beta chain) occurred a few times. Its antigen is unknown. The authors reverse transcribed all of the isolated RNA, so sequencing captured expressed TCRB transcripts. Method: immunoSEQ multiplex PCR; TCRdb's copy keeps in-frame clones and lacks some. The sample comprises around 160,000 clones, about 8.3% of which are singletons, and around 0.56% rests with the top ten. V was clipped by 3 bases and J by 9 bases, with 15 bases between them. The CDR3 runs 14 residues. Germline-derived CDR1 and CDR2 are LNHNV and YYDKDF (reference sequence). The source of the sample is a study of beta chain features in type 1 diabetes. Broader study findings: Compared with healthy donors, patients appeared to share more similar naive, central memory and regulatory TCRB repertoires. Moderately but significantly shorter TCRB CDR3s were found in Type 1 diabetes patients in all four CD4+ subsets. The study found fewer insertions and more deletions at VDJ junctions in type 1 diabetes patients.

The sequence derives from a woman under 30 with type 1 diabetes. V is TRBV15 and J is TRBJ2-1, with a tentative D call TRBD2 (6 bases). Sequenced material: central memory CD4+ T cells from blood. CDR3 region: CATSSPGGGAEQFF. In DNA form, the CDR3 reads TGTGCCACCAGCAGTCCTGGGGGAGGTGCTGAGCAGTTCTTC.